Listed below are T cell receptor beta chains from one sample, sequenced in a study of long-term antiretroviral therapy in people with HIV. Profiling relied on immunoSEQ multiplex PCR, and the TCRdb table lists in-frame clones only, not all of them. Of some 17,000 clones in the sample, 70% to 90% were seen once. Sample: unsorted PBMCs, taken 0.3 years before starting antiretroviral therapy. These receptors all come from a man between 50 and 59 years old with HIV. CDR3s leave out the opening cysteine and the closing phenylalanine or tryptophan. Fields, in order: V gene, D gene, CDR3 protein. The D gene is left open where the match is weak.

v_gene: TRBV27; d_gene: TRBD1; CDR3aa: ASSDRANQPQH
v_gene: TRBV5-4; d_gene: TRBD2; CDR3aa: ASSSGLAGLEEQY
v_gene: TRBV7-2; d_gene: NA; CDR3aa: ASSYRAGNDEQY
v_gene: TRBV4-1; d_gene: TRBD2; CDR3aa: ASSPYGGGNTGELF
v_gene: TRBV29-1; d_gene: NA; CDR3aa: SLEGYSSYNEQF
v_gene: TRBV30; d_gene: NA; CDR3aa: AWGLREKLF
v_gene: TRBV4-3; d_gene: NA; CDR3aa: ASSQDTLGSYNEQF
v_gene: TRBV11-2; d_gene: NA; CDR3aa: ASSLTAEQY
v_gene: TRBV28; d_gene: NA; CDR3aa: ASSLLGENYEQY
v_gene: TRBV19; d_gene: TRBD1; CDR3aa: ASSIVSGQGVQETQY
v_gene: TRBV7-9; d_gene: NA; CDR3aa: ASSLLAGANVLT
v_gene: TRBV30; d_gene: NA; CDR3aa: AWSVTRAVNTEAF
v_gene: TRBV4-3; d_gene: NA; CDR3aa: ASSQVNYAGELF
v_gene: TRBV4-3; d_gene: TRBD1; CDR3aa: ASSQSPGQGDNEQF
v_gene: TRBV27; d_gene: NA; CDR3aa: ASSLYGTGELF
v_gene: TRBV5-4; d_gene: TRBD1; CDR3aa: ASSRTGGLREQY
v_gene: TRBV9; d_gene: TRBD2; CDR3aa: ASREVANTGELF
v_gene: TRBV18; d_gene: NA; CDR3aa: ASSPGQIQNIQY
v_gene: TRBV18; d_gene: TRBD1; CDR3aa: ASSFRDRGAELF